The next 9 T cell receptor beta chains were all read from a single sample in a study of breast tumors, draining lymph nodes, adjacent tissues. Samples came from axillary lymph nodes draining the breast cancer. Using its own MiXCR run on the multiplex PCR reads, TCRdb lists one record per CDR3 protein. This table has 150,000 to 200,000 distinct CDR3 sequences, about 32% appearing once. Sequenced input: axillary lymph node tissue. These receptors were collected from a female donor with breast cancer. Some clones in this sample may be carry-over from other donors' samples.

The table lists this clonotype with many counts. The chain links TRBV7-8 to TRBJ2-2; 9 bases are a match to TRBD1. J was trimmed by 2 bases and V by 8 bases; bases with no gene match: 9. The germline gives CDR1 SGHVS, CDR2 FQNEAQ. The CDR3 length is 16 residues. DNA of the CDR3: TGTGCCAGCGGAGGGCGGGACAGGGATAACACCGGGGAGCTGTTTTTT. It is translated as CASGGRDRDNTGELFF.

The rearrangement joins TRBV2 to TRBJ1-6; 9 nucleotides align to TRBD1. This CDR3 contains 15 residues. In germline, CDR1 is SNHLY, CDR2 FYNNEI. V lost 7 bases to trimming and J lost 9 bases; unmatched junction nucleotides: 10. This CDR3 reads CASIKGDRDGSPLHF. The CDR3 DNA reads TGTGCCAGCATCAAGGGGGACAGGGACGGTTCACCCCTCCACTTT.

Notes on this clonotype: A much larger clonotype is one base distant, so this may be a read error. V usage is TRBV7-9 and J usage is TRBJ2-3, with TRBD2 matching 10 bases. The CDR3 loop spans 17 amino acids. Germline V gene data show CDR1 as SEHNR and CDR2 as FQNEAQ (reference sequence). This chain's CDR3 is CASSYSAGTSVTDPQYF. CDR3 nucleotides: TGTGCCAGCAGTTATTCTGCCGGGACTAGCGTTACAGATCCGCAGTATTTT. Based on the CDR3 plus reference TRBV7-9 and TRBJ2-3, the full variable domain is DTGVSQNPRHKITKRGQNVTFRCDPISEHNRLYWYRQTLGQGPEFLTYFQNEAQLEKSRLLSDRFSAERPKGSFSTLEIQRTEQGDSAMYLCASSYSAGTSVTDPQYFGPGTRLTVL.

V gene TRBV20-1 combines with J gene TRBJ1-3; 10 nucleotides match TRBD1. The CDR3 is 15 amino acids. From germline, CDR1 is DFQATT and CDR2 SNEGSKA (reference sequence). Trimming removed 6 bases from V and 4 bases from J; junction bases left unmatched: 9. Here the CDR3 reads CSAGPGQGPGNTIYF. DNA for the CDR3: TGCAGTGCAGGACCGGGACAGGGGCCAGGAAACACCATATATTTT.

This clonotype was found a few times. The chain joins TRBV28 to TRBJ2-2; D possibly corresponds to TRBD1 (5 bases). Trimming took 4 bases from V and 3 from J, leaving 12 bases between them. CDR3 length: 15 amino acids. Germline V gene lookup returns CDR1 MDHEN and CDR2 SYDVKM. The CDR3 nucleotides are TGTGCCAGCAGTTCCAGAGGACACTACACCGGGGAGCTGTTTTTT. Encoded protein: CASSSRGHYTGELFF.

A note on this clonotype: The junction and the germline gene differ at one end; a read error may be behind it. V is TRBV9 and J is TRBJ2-3; 8 bases map to TRBD1. Germline V gives CDR1 SGDLS, CDR2 YYNGEE. This CDR3 is 15 amino acids long. The CDR3 protein is CASSAGRGRTDTPYF. CDR3 DNA: TGTGCCAGCAGCGCGGGCAGGGGGCGAACAGATACGCCGTATTTT.

This clonotype appeared many times. The V gene is TRBV20-1, the J gene TRBJ2-5; D is perhaps TRBD2 (5 bases). The V end lost 6 bases, the J end lost 4 bases, and 18 bases lay between the germline ends. This CDR3 comprises 14 residues. Germline assignment: CDR1 DFQATT and CDR2 SNEGSKA (reference sequence). The CDR3 loop is CSASGTEALETQYF. CDR3 in DNA: TGCAGTGCGAGCGGAACAGAGGCCTTAGAGACCCAGTACTTC.

The V gene is TRBV11-2, the J gene TRBJ2-5; D remains ambiguous. The germline V gene has CDR1 SGHAT and CDR2 FQNNGV. V gave up 1 base and J gave up 5 bases, with 14 bases separating them. This CDR3 has 15 residues. The CDR3 bases are TGTGCCAGCAGCTTAGGTGGTGCTGCACGGGAGACCCAGTACTTC. Its protein is CASSLGGAARETQYF.

This clonotype has ten or more counts. The chain joins TRBV11-2 to TRBJ1-4; 7 bases map to TRBD1. The CDR3 is 14 amino acids. Germline CDR1 SGHAT, CDR2 FQNNGV. V lost 8 bases to trimming and J lost 7 bases; unmatched junction nucleotides: 10. CDR3 amino acids: CASGLDRVFEKLFF. CDR3 coding DNA: TGTGCCAGCGGATTAGACAGGGTATTTGAAAAACTGTTTTTT. Looking up the rest from reference TRBV11-2 and TRBJ1-4 gives the full variable domain: EAGVAQSPRYKIIEKRQSVAFWCNPISGHATLYWYQQILGQGPKLLIQFQNNGVVDDSQLPKDRFSAERLKGVDSTLKIQPAKLEDSAVYLCASGLDRVFEKLFFGSGTQLSVL.